This T cell receptor (beta chain) appears in the sequencing data of a study of T-cell memory formation after mild COVID-19. TCRdb reprocessed the 5' RACE reads via MiXCR and lists one record per CDR3 protein. The table has hundreds of thousands of distinct CDR3 sequences, approximately 27% seen once. Germline CDR1 and CDR2: LGHNA and YSLEER. The CDR3 totals 17 residues. V lost 0 bases and J 5 bases, leaving 16 bases between the germline ends. This chain uses TRBV4-3 with TRBJ2-2; D not resolved. The clonotype was recovered from an adult woman who had mild COVID-19 (a few samples of this study predate the infection). Cell type and time point are not known. The sample taken for sequencing was PBMCs or a T cell subset sorted from them (not recorded which). CDR3 nucleotide sequence: TGCGCCAGCAGCCAAGACCGGGCCCTATTTAGGACCGGGGAGCTGTTTTTT. It encodes CASSQDRALFRTGELFF.